The T cell receptor (beta chain) described here comes from a study of radiotherapy plus CTLA-4 blockade in lung cancer. Alongside CTLA-4 blockade with ipilimumab, patients with chemo-refractory metastatic non-small-cell lung cancer received focal radiation. Study-level findings and limits: Clones of tumor-derived TCRs expanded in blood after radiotherapy plus ipilimumab.

The CDR3 covers 13 residues. The germline V gene has CDR1 WNHNN and CDR2 SYGVQD (reference sequence). Trimming cost V 7 bases and J 1 base, with 10 bases left between them. Assay used: immunoSEQ multiplex PCR; TCRdb lists only in-frame clones, some missing. The sample consists of about 36,000 clones, 55% to 80% of them appearing once. Of note for this clone: What it recognizes is unknown.

The TCR comes from a human donor with non-small cell lung cancer who had stable disease on radiotherapy plus ipilimumab. The V and J genes are TRBV10-1 and TRBJ1-1; D is unclear. The specimen was peripheral blood, collected from a patient treated with radiotherapy plus ipilimumab. Here the CDR3 DNA reads TGCGCCAGCAAGTTTAGTCGGAACACTGAAGCTTTCTTT. Translation: CASKFSRNTEAFF.